This T cell receptor (beta chain) was sequenced in a study of cytomegalovirus exposure and HLA in healthy donors. Study conclusions and caveats: Cytomegalovirus status was reportedly diagnosed by the classifier with high sensitivity and specificity. The authors reported that TCR beta sequences could predict HLA-A and HLA-B alleles. These predictions were accurate for most subjects in the first cohort.

Note on this clone: What it binds is unknown.

From germline, CDR1 is LNHNV and CDR2 YYDKDF (reference sequence). The CDR3 spans 13 residues. V was cut by 1 base and J by 8 bases, with 11 bases left in between. Primers included in the PCR were 60 Vbeta and 13 Jbeta primers. Assay: immunoSEQ multiplex PCR; the TCRdb copy retains only in-frame clones and omits some. The sample contains about 180,000 clones, 80% to 90% of which appear only once. The source is a woman aged 18-29 years in good health and CMV-seropositive. The chain recombines TRBV15 with TRBJ1-2; perhaps TRBD1 as D (5 bases). The sequenced material came from PBMCs. CDR3 in DNA: TGTGCCACCAGCAGAGTACAGGAGGGCGGCTACACCTTC. It is translated as CATSRVQEGGYTF.